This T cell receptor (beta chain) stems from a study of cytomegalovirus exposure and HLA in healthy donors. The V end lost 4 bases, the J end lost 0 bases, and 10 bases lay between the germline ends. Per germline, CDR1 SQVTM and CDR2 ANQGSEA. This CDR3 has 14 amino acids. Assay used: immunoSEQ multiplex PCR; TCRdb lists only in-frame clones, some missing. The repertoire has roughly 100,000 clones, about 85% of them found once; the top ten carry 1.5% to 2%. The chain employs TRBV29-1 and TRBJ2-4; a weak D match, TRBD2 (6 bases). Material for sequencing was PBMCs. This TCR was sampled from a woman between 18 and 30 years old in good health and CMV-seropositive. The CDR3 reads CSVGGEVAKNIQYF. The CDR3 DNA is TGCAGCGTTGGGGGGGAGGTAGCCAAAAACATTCAGTACTTC.